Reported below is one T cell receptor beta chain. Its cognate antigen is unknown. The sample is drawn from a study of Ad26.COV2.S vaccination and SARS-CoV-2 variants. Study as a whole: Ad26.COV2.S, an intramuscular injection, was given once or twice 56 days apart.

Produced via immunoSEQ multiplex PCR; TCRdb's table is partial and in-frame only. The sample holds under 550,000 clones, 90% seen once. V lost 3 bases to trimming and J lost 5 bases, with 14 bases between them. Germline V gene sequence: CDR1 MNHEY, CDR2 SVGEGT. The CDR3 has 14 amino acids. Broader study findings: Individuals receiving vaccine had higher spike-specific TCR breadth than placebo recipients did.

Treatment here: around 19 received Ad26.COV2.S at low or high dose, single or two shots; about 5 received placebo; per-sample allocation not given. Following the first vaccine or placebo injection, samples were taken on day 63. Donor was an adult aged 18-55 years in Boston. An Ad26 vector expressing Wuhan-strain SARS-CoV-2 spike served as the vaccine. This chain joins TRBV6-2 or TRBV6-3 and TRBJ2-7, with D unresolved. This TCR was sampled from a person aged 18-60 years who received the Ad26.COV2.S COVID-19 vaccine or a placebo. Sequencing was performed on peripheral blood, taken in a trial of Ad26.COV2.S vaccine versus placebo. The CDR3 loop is CASSYGQVWDEQYF. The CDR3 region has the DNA TGTGCCAGCAGTTATGGGCAGGTTTGGGACGAGCAGTACTTC.